This note documents a single TCR beta chain sequence. RNA extraction and reverse transcription yielded cDNA as sequencing template. Method: immunoSEQ multiplex PCR; TCRdb's copy keeps in-frame clones and lacks some. Of roughly 75,000 clones in the sample, roughly 61% were seen once. These data come from a study of CD8+ T cells in alopecia areata. On the study more broadly: Each day, treated patients took oral tofacitinib twice, at 5 to 10 mg per dose.

CDR3 length: 13 amino acids. V dropped 2 bases and J dropped 7 bases, with 9 bases sitting between them. The germline gives CDR1 MNHEY, CDR2 SVGAGI. The chain carries TRBV6-5 and TRBJ2-1, with a tentative D call TRBD2 (5 bases). The source was CD8+ T cells sorted from blood, collected at week 0. The TCR comes from a human donor with alopecia areata. The CDR3 DNA follows: TGTGCCAGCAGTTACAGTCGGAGGAATGAGCAGTTCTTC. The encoded protein is CASSYSRRNEQFF.